This T cell receptor beta chain comes out of a study of cytomegalovirus exposure and HLA in healthy donors. In regard to this clone: What it binds is not known.

General study points: Most likely, a cluster of highly shared sequence variants arose as a sequencing artifact.

All the people who gave samples were healthy bone marrow donors. This PCR relied on a set of 60 Vbeta primers and 13 Jbeta primers. Here immunoSEQ multiplex PCR was the method, and the copy in TCRdb shows in-frame clones only, minus some. The table has 160,000 or so clones, roughly three quarters seen once. The CDR3 is 15 amino acids. Germline V gene sequence: CDR1 MNHEY, CDR2 SMNVEV (reference sequence). With V trimmed by 4 bases and J by 6 bases, 9 bases remained unmatched. The clonotype was recovered from a man in his 60s in good health and CMV-seronegative. Material for sequencing was PBMCs. The chain links TRBV27 to TRBJ2-1, with TRBD1 matching 7 bases. This CDR3 is CASSSRQGKANEQFF. The CDR3 nucleotides read TGTGCCAGCAGTTCCAGACAGGGAAAAGCCAATGAGCAGTTCTTC.